What follows describes a single T cell receptor (beta chain). In the study's own analysis: Cell counts per sample came from amplifying reference gene primers. Profiled with immunoSEQ multiplex PCR; TCRdb holds only in-frame clones, not every one. Clonal size and the V and J genes are those of that table, whereas D and trimming came from the DNA. Found here are 300,000 to 450,000 clones, about 87% of them singletons; the top ten hold more than 1.5%. This sample stems from a study of blood T cell repertoires in COVID-19. With 0 bases removed from V and 0 bases from J, the gap between germline ends came to 6 bases. The CDR3 extends over 15 amino acids. Germline V gives CDR1 MNHEY, CDR2 SVGAGI.

V and J are TRBV6-5 and TRBJ1-5, with D unresolved. Sample: PBMCs or T cells enriched from blood (not recorded which). This TCR was sampled from a man in his forties or fifties in a cohort exposed to, infected with or recovered from COVID-19 (not recorded which). The CDR3 spells CASSYSRDSNQPQHF. Written as DNA, the CDR3 is TGTGCCAGCAGTTACTCTAGAGATAGCAATCAGCCCCAGCATTTT.